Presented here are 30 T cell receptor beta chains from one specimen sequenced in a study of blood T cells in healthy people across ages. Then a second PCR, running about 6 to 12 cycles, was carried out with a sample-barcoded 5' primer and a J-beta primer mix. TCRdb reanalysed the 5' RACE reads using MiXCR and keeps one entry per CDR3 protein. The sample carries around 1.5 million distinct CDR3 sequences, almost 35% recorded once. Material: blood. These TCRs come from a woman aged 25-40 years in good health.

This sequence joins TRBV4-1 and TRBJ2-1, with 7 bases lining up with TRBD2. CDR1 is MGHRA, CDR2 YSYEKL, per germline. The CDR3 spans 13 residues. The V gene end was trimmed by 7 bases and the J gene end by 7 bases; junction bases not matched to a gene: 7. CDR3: CASTYGEGNEQFF. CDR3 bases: TGCGCCAGCACCTACGGGGAGGGTAATGAGCAGTTCTTC.

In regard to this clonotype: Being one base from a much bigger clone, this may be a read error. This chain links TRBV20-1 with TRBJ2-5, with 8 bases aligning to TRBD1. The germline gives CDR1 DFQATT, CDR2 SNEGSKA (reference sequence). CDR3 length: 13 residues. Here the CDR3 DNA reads TGCAGTGCTCCTCCAGGGGGCCAAGAGACCCGGTACTTC. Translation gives CSAPPGGQETRYF.

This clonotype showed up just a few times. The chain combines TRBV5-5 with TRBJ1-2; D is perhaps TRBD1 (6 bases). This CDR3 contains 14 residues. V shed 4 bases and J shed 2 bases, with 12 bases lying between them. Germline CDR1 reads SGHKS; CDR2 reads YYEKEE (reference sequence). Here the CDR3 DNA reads TGTGCCAGCAGCCTGGGGGCCCTAAACTATGGCTACACCTTC. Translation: CASSLGALNYGYTF.

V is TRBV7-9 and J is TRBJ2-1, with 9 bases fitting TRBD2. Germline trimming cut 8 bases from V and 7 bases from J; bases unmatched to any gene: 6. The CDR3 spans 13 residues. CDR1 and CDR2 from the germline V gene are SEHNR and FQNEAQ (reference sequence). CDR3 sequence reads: CASGAGGLNEQFF. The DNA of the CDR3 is TGTGCCAGCGGGGCGGGGGGGCTAAATGAGCAGTTCTTC.

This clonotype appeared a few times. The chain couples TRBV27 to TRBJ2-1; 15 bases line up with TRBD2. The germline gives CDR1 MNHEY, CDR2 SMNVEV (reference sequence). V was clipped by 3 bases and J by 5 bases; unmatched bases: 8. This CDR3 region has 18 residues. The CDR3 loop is CASSFLGLAGGVHNEQFF. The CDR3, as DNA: TGTGCCAGCAGTTTCCTCGGACTAGCGGGAGGGGTACACAATGAGCAGTTCTTC.

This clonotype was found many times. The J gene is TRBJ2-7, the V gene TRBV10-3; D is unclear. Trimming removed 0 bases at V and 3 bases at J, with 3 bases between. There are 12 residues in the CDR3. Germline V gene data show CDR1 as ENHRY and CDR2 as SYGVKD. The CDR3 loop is CAISESRYEQYF. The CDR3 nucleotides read TGTGCCATCAGTGAGTCTCGCTACGAGCAGTACTTC.

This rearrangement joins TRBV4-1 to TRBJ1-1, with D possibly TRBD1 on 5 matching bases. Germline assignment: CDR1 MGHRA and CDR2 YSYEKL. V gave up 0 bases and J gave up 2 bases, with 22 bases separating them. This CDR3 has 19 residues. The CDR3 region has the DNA TGCGCCAGCAGCCAAGATGTCCTGGGGAGGGGCCGCCCAAACACTGAAGCTTTCTTT. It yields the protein CASSQDVLGRGRPNTEAFF.

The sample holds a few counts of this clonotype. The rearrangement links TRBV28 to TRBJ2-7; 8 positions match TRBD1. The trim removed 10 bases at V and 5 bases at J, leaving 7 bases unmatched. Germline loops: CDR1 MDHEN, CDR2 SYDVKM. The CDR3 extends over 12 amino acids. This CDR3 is CATLGQGNEQYF. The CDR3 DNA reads TGTGCCACCCTAGGACAGGGAAACGAGCAGTACTTC.

CDR3 sequence: CASSQVLTPTETQYF. CDR3 nucleotide sequence: TGCGCCAGCAGCCAAGTCCTGACCCCGACGGAGACCCAGTACTTC. The chain joins TRBV4-1 to TRBJ2-5; D is unresolved. Trimming removed 1 base at V and 5 bases at J, with 14 bases between. CDR1 is MGHRA and CDR2 is YSYEKL in the germline V gene. This CDR3 has 15 amino acids.

The CDR3 DNA follows: TGCAGTGCCGACTCCTACTTGGACAGGGGCCTAGCCGATGAGCAGTACTTC. Translated, it gives CSADSYLDRGLADEQYF. V usage is TRBV20-1 and J usage is TRBJ2-7, with 9 bases identical to TRBD1. The CDR3 is made up of 17 amino acids. Germline V gene sequence: CDR1 DFQATT, CDR2 SNEGSKA (reference sequence). Trimming took 6 bases from V and 7 from J; bases not matched to a gene: 22.

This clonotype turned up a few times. The CDR3 DNA reads as TGTGCCAGCTCACCCCTGCCCGGCCCGGCTAACTATGGCTACACCTTC. It is translated as CASSPLPGPANYGYTF. The chain recombines TRBV18 with TRBJ1-2; D gene uncertain. The CDR3 has 16 residues. The V gene lost 3 bases and the J gene lost 0 bases, with 14 bases spanning the gap. Germline V lookup: CDR1 KGHSH, CDR2 LQKENI.

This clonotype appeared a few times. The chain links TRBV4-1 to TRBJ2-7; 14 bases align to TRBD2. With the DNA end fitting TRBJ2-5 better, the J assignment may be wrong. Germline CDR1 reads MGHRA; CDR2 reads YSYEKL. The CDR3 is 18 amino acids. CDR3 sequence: CASSRLPGLAGAWETQYF. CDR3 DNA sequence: TGCGCCAGCAGCCGACTTCCGGGACTAGCGGGGGCCTGGGAGACCCAGTACTTC.

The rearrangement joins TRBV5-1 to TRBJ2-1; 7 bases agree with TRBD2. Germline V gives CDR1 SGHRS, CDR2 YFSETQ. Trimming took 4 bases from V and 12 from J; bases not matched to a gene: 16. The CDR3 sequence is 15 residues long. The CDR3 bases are TGCGCCAGCAGCCAACTAGCGTCGGATATAATGAGGCAGTTCTTC. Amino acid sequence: CASSQLASDIMRQFF.

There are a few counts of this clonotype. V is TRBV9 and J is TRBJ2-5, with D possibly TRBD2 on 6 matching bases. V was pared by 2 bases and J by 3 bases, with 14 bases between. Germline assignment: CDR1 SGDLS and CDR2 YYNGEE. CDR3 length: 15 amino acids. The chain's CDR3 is CASSVAGTQKETQYF. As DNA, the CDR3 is TGTGCCAGCAGCGTCGCCGGGACTCAGAAAGAGACCCAGTACTTC.

CDR3 coding DNA: TGTGCCAGCAGCAAACGCGAGAAAGGCGACGAGCAGTACTTC. It codes for CASSKREKGDEQYF. V and J are TRBV21-1 and TRBJ2-7. TRBV21-1 has pseudogene status. The CDR3 extends over 14 amino acids.

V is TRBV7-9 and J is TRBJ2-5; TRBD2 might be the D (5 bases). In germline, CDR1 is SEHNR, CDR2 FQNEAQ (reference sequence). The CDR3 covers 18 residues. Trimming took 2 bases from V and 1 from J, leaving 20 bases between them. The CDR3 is CASSLRPPWTEVQETQYF. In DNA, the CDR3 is TGTGCCAGCAGCTTAAGGCCCCCCTGGACTGAAGTCCAAGAGACCCAGTACTTC.

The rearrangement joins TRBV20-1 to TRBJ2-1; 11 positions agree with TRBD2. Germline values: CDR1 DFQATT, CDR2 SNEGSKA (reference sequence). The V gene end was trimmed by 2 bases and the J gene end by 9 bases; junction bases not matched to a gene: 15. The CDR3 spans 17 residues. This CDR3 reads CSARIAALAGAGSEQFF. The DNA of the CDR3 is TGCAGTGCTAGAATCGCGGCACTAGCGGGAGCCGGGAGTGAGCAGTTCTTC.

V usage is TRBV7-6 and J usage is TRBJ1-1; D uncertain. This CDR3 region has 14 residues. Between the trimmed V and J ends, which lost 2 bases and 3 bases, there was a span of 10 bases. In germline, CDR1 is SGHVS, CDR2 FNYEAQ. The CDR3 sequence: CASSLLGSDTEAFF. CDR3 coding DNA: TGTGCCAGCAGCTTACTGGGTTCGGACACTGAAGCTTTCTTT.

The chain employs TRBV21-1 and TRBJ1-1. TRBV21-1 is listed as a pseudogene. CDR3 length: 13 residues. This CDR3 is CASSKRTGKVAFF. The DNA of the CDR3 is TGTGCCAGCAGCAAAAGGACGGGTAAAGTAGCTTTCTTT.

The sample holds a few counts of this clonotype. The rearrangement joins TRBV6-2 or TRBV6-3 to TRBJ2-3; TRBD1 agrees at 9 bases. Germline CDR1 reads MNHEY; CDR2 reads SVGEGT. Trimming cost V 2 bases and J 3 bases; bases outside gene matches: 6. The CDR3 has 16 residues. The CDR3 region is CASSYGQGKYTDTQYF. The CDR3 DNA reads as TGTGCCAGCAGTTACGGACAGGGGAAGTATACAGATACGCAGTATTTT.

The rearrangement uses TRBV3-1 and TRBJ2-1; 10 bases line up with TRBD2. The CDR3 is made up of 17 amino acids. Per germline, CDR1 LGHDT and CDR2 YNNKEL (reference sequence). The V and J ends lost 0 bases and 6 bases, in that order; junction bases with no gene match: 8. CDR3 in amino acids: CASSQDLRAGGPNEQFF. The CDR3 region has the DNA TGTGCCAGCAGCCAAGATCTGAGAGCGGGAGGGCCCAATGAGCAGTTCTTC.

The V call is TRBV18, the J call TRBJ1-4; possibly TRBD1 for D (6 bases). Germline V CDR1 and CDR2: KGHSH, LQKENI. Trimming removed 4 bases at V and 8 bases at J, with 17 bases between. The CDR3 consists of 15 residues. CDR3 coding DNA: TGTGCCAGCTCACACCGGGACACCGACGTCGAAAAACTGTTTTTT. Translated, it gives CASSHRDTDVEKLFF.

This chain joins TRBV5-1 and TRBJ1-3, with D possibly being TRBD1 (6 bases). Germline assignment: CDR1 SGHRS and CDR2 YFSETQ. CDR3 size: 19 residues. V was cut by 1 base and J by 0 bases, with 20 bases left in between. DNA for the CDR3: TGCGCCAGCAGCTTGAGGGGAGGAGCCGGGACACTCTCTGGAAACACCATATATTTT. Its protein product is CASSLRGGAGTLSGNTIYF.

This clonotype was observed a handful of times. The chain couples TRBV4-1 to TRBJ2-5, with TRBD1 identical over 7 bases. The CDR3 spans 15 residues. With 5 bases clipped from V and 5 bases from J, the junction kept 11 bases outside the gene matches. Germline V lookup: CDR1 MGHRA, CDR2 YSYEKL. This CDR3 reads CASSVRGTVDETQYF. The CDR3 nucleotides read TGCGCCAGCAGCGTCAGGGGGACAGTGGATGAGACCCAGTACTTC.

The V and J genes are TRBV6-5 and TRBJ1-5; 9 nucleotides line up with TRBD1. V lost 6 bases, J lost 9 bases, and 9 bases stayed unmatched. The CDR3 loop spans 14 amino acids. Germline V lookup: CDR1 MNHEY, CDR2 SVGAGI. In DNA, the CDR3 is TGTGCCAGCAGACCGGGACAGGGCCTTTGGCCCCAGCATTTT. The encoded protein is CASRPGQGLWPQHF.

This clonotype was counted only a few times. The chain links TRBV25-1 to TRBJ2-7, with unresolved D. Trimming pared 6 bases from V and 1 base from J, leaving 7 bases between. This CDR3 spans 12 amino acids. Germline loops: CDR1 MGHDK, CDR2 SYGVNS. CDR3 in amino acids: CASRSRSYEQYF. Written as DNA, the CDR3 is TGTGCCAGCAGAAGTAGATCCTACGAGCAGTACTTC.

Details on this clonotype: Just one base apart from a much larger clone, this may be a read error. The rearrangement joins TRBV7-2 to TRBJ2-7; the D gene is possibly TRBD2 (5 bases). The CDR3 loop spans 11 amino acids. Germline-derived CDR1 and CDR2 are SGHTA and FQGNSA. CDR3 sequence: CVSSSGISKYF. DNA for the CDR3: TGTGTCAGCAGCTCGGGGATATCTAAGTACTTC.

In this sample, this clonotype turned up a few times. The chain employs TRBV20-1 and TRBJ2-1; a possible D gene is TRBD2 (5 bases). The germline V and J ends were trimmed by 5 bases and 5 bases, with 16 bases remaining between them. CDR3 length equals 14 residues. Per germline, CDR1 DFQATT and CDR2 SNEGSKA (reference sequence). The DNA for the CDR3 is TGCAGTGCTCACGGGGTGGCCTTAAACAATGAGCAGTTCTTC. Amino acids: CSAHGVALNNEQFF.

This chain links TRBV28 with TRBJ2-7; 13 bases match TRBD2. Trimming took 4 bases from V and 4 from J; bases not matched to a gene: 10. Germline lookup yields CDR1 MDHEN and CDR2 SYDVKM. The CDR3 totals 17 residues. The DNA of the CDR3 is TGTGCCAGCAGTTCTCTTACTAGCGGGAGGGCCGGGTACGAGCAGTACTTC. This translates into CASSSLTSGRAGYEQYF.

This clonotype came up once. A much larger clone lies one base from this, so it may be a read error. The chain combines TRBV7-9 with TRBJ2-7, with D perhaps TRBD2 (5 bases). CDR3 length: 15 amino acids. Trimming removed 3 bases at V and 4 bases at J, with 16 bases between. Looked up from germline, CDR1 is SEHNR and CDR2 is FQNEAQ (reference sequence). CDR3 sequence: CASSLTGPGGYEQYF. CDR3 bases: TGTGCCAGCAGCTTGACCGGACCAGGAGGTTACGAGCAGTACTTC.